The table lists the clone carrying this T cell receptor beta chain with a few counts. The sample providers were healthy Caucasian people from Russia, aged roughly 6 to 90. Each donor had about 10 milliliters of peripheral blood drawn. The sample belongs to a study of blood T cells in healthy people across ages. V was shortened by 7 bases and J by 2 bases, with 18 bases between the two germline ends. The CDR3 totals 15 residues. Germline CDR1 MNHEY, CDR2 SMNVEV (reference sequence). Next came a second PCR, run for about 6 to 12 cycles, which used a sample-barcoded 5' primer along with a J-beta primer mix. TCRdb re-analysed the 5' RACE reads in MiXCR, keeping a single row per CDR3 protein. The sample includes roughly 1.5 million distinct CDR3 sequences, 42% of them seen just once.

The sample consisted of blood. V is TRBV27 and J is TRBJ2-7; no reliable D call. The sequence was obtained from a woman aged 18-30 years in good health. The CDR3 spells CASTDLSRDPYEQYF. In DNA, the CDR3 is TGTGCCAGCACCGACCTTTCAAGAGATCCCTACGAGCAGTACTTC.